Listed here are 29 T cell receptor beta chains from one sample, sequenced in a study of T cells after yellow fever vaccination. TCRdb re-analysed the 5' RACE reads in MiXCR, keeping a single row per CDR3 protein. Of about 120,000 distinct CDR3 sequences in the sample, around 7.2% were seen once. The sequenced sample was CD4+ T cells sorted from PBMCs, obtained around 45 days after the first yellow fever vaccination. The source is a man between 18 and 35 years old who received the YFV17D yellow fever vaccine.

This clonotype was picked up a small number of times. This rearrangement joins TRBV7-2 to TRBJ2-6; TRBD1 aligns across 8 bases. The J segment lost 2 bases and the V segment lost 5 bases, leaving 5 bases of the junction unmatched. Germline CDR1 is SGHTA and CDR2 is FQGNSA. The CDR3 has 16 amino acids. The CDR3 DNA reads TGTGCCAGCAGCACCCGGACAGGGCCTGGGGCCAACGTCCTGACTTTC. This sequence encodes CASSTRTGPGANVLTF.

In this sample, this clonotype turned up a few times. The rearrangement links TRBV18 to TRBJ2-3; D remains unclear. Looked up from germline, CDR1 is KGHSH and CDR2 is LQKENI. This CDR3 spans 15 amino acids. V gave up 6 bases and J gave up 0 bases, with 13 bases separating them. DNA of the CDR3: TGTGCCAGCTCCATGGGCGGCCCTAGCACAGATACGCAGTATTTT. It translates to CASSMGGPSTDTQYF.

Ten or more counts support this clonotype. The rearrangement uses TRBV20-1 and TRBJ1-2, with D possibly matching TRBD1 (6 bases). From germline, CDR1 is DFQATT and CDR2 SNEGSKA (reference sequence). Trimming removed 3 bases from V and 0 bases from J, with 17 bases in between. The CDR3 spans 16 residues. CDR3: CSARSRDTTSNYGYTF. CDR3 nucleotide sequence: TGCAGTGCTAGGTCCCGGGACACTACTTCTAACTATGGCTACACCTTC.

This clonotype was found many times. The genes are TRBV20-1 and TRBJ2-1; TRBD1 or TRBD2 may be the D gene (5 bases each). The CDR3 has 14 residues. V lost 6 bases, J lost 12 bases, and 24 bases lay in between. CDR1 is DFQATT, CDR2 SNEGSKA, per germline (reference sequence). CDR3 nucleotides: TGCAGTGCCCCGGGGTACGGGGCAAACACTCTGCAGTTCTTC. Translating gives CSAPGYGANTLQFF.

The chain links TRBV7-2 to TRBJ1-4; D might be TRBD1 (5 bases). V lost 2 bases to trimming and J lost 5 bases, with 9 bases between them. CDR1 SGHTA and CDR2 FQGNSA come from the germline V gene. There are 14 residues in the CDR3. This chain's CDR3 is CASSLQGHNEKLFF. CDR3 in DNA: TGTGCCAGCAGCTTACAGGGCCACAATGAAAAACTGTTTTTT.

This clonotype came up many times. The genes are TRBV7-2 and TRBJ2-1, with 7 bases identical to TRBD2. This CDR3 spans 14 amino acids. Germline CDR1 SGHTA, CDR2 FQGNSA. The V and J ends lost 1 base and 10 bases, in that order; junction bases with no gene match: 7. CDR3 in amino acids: CASSLGPTSEEQFF. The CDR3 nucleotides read TGTGCCAGCAGCTTAGGGCCTACTAGCGAAGAGCAGTTCTTC.

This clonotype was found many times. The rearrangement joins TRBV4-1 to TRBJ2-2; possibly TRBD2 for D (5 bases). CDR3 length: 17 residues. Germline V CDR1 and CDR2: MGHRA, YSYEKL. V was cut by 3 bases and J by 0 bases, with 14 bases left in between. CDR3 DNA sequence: TGCGCCAGCAGCCAGCAGGACTTGGTTGCGAACACCGGGGAGCTGTTTTTT. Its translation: CASSQQDLVANTGELFF.

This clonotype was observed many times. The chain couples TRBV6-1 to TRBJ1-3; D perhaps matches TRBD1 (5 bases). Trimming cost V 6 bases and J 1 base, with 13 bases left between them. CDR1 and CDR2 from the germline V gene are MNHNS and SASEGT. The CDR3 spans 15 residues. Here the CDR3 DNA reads TGTGCCAGCAGGGACGGGACGGCGTCTGGAAACACCATATATTTT. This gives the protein CASRDGTASGNTIYF.

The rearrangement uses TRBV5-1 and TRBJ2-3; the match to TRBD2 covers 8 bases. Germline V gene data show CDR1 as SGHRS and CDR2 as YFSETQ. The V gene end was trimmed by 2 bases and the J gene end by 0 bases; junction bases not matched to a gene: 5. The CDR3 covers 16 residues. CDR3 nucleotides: TGCGCCAGCAGCTTAATCGGACTAGCTAGCACAGATACGCAGTATTTT. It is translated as CASSLIGLASTDTQYF.

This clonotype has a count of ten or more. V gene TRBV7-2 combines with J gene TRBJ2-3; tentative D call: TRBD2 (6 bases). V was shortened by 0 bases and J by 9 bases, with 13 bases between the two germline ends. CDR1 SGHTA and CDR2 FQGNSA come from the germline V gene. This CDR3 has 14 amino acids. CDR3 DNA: TGTGCCAGCAGCTTAGCAGTCGGGGGTAGCACGCAGTATTTT. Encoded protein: CASSLAVGGSTQYF. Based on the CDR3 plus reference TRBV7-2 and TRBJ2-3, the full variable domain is GAGVSQSPSNKVTEKGKDVELRCDPISGHTALYWYRQSLGQGLEFLIYFQGNSAPDKSGLPSDRFSAERTGGSVSTLTIQRTQQEDSAVYLCASSLAVGGSTQYFGPGTRLTVL.

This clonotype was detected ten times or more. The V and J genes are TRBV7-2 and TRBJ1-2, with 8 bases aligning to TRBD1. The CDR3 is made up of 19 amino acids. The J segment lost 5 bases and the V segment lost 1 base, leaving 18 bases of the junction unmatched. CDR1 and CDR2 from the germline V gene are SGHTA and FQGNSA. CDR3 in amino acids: CASSLGLGSGTGFGYGYTF. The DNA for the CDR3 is TGTGCCAGCAGCTTAGGTTTGGGGTCCGGGACAGGCTTTGGGTATGGCTACACCTTC.

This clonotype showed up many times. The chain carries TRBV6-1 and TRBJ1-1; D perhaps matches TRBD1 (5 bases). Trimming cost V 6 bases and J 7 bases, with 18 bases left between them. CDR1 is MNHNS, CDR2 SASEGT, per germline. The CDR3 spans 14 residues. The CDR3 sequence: CASSPQGRVIEAFF. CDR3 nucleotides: TGTGCCAGCAGCCCCCAGGGCCGCGTAATTGAAGCTTTCTTT.

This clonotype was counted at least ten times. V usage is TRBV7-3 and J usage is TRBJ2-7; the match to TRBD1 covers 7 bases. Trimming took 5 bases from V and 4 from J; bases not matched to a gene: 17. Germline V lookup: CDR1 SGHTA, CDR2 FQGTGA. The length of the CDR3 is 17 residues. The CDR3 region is CASSTTDETGALYEQYV. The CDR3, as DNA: TGTGCCAGCAGCACGACGGACGAAACAGGGGCACTTTACGAGCAGTACGTC.

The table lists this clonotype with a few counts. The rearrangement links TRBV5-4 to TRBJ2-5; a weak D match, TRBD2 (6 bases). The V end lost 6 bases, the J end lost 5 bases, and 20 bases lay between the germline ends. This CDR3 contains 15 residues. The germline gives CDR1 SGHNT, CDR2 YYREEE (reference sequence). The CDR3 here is CASKTFQGGGETQYF. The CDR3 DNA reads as TGTGCCAGCAAAACGTTCCAGGGTGGAGGGGAGACCCAGTACTTC. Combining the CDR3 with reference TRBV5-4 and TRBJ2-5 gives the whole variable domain ETGVTQSPTHLIKTRGQQVTLRCSSQSGHNTVSWYQQALGQGPQFIFQYYREEENGRGNFPPRFSGLQFPNYSSELNVNALELDDSALYLCASKTFQGGGETQYFGPGTRLLVL.

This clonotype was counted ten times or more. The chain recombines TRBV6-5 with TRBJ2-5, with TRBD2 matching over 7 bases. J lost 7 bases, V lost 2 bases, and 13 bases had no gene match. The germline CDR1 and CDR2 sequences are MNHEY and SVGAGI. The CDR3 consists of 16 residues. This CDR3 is CASSYRGLDNAGTQYF. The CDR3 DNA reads TGTGCCAGCAGTTACCGCGGACTAGACAACGCAGGGACCCAGTACTTC.

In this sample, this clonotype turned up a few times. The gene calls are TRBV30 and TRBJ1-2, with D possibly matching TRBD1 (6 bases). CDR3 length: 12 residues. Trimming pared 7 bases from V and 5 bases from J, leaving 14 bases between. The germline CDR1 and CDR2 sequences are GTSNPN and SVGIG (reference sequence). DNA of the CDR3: TGTGCCTCGATACAGGGAGTTTATGGCTACACCTTC. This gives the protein CASIQGVYGYTF.

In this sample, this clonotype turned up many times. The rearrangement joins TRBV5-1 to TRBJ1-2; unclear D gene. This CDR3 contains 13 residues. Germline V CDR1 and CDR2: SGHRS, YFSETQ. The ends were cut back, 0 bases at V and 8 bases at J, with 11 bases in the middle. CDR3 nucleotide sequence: TGCGCCAGCAGCTTGGCCGACGTCGAGGGCTACACCTTC. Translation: CASSLADVEGYTF.

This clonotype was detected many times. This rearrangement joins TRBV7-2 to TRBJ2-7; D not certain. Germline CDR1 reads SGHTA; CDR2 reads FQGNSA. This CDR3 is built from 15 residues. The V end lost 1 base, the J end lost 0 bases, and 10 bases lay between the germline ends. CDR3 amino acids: CASSLVAVDSYEQYF. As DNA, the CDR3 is TGTGCCAGCAGCTTAGTTGCGGTGGACTCCTACGAGCAGTACTTC.

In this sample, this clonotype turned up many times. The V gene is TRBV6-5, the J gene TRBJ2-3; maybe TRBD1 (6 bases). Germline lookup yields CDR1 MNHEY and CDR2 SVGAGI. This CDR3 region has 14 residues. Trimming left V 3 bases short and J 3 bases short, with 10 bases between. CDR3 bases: TGTGCCAGCAGTTATGCTCAGGGGACAGATACGCAGTATTTT. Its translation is CASSYAQGTDTQYF.

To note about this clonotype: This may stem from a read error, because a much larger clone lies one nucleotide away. The CDR3 coding sequence is TGCGCCAGCAGCGCACATGAGACCCAGTACTTC. Its protein is CASSAHETQYF. This sequence joins TRBV5-1 and TRBJ2-5, with D unresolved. This CDR3 spans 11 amino acids. Trimming left V 4 bases short and J 5 bases short, with 6 bases between. Per germline, CDR1 SGHRS and CDR2 YFSETQ. Looking up the rest from reference TRBV5-1 and TRBJ2-5 gives the full variable domain: KAGVTQTPRYLIKTRGQQVTLSCSPISGHRSVSWYQQTPGQGLQFLFEYFSETQRNKGNFPGRFSGRQFSNSRSEMNVSTLELGDSALYLCASSAHETQYFGPGTRLLVL.

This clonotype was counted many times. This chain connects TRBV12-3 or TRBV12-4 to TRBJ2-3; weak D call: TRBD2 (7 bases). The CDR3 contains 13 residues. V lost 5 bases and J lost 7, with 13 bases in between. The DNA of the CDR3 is TGTGCCAGCAGTCCCCGGGGGGCACATACGCAGTATTTT. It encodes CASSPRGAHTQYF.

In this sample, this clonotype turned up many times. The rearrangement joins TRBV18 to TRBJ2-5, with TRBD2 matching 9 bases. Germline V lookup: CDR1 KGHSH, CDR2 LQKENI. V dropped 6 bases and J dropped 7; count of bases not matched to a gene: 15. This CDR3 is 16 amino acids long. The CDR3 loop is CASSAEGSGGTGTQYF. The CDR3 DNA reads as TGTGCCAGCTCCGCCGAGGGTAGCGGGGGAACCGGGACCCAGTACTTC.

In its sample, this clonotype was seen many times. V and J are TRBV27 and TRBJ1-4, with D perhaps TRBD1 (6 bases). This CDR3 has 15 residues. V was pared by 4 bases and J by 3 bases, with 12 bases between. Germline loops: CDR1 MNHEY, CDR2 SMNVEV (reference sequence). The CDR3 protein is CASSWGGGSNEKLFF. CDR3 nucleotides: TGTGCCAGCAGTTGGGGGGGCGGCTCTAATGAAAAACTGTTTTTT.

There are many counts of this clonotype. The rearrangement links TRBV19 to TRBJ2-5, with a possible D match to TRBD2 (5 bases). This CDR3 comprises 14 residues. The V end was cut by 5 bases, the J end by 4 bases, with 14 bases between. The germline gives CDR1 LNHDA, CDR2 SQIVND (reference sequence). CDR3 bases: TGTGCCAGTAGTCGCGGACTGGGTGGAGAGACCCAGTACTTC. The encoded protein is CASSRGLGGETQYF.

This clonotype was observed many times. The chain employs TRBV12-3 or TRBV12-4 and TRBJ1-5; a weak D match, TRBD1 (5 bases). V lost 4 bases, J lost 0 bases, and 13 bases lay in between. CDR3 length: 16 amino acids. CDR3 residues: CASSSGTLVSNQPQHF. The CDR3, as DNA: TGTGCCAGCAGTTCAGGGACTTTGGTTAGCAATCAGCCCCAGCATTTT.

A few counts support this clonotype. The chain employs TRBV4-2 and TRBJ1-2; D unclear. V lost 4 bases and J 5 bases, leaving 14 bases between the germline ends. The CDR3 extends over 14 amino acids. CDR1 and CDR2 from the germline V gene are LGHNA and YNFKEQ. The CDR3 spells CASSRQGLPYGYTF. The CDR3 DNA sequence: TGTGCCAGCAGCCGTCAAGGGCTACCATATGGCTACACCTTC.

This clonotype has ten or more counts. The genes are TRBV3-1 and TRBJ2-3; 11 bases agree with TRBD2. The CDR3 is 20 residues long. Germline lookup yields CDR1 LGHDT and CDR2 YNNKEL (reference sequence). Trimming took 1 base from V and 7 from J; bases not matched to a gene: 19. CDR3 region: CASSQAPLGGLAEKTNTQYF. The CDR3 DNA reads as TGTGCCAGCAGCCAAGCACCCCTAGGGGGACTAGCGGAAAAGACAAATACGCAGTATTTT.

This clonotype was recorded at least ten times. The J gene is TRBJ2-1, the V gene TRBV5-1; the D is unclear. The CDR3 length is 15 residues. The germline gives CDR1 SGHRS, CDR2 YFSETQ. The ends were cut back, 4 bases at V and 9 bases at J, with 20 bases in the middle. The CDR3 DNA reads TGCGCCAGCAGCCGTGCCCCGGAATCGGAAATTGAGCAGTTCTTC. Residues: CASSRAPESEIEQFF.

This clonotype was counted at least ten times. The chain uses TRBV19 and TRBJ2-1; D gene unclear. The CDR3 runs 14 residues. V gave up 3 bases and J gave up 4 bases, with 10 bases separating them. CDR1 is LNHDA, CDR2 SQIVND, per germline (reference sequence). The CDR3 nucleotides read TGTGCCAGTAGTATGACGCAAGGGTACAATGAGCAGTTCTTC. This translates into CASSMTQGYNEQFF. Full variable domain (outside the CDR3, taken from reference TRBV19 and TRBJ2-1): DGGITQSPKYLFRKEGQNVTLSCEQNLNHDAMYWYRQDPGQGLRLIYYSQIVNDFQKGDIAEGYSVSREKKESFPLTVTSAQKNPTAFYLCASSMTQGYNEQFFGPGTRLTVL.